This T cell receptor beta chain was sequenced in a study of T-cell reconstitution after alpha-beta-depleted transplantation in children. The sample holds a few counts of this clonotype. The CDR3 extends over 14 amino acids. Trimming left V 5 bases short and J 2 bases short, with 13 bases between. Germline assignment: CDR1 SGHRS and CDR2 YFSETQ. It was with unique molecular identifiers that the TCRbeta library was prepared. From the PCR reads, TCRdb called clonotypes with MiXCR, one entry per CDR3 protein. Of hundreds of thousands of distinct CDR3 sequences listed, roughly an eighth are singletons. This TCR was recovered from a human donor who donated a stem cell graft to a child with combined immunodeficiency. The source was PBMCs from the stem cell graft donor, collected from the stem cell graft. The gene calls are TRBV5-1 and TRBJ1-1; D unclear. The CDR3 spells CASSANTGNTEAFF. The CDR3 DNA reads TGCGCCAGCAGTGCAAATACGGGCAACACTGAAGCTTTCTTT.